These 21 T cell receptor beta chains originate from one sample sequenced in a study of graft-versus-host responses after intestinal transplantation. Only in-frame clones appear in the TCRdb table, and some are missing; sequencing was by immunoSEQ multiplex PCR. The sample yields about 60,000 clones, about 89% seen once. Tissue from the graft was processed to free its intraepithelial and lamina propria lymphocytes. This sample comprised ileum tissue, obtained roughly 54 weeks after transplant. All receptors derive from a human patient who received an intestinal transplant, so some T cells may come from the graft donor.

This clone was seen a few times. The chain joins TRBV6-6 to TRBJ1-1; perhaps TRBD1 as D (5 bases). V gave up 4 bases and J gave up 0 bases, with 9 bases separating them. The germline V gene encodes CDR1 MNHNY and CDR2 SVGAGI (reference sequence). The CDR3 has 14 amino acids. The DNA of the CDR3 is TGTGCCAGCAGTTTGGGGGAAGTGAACACTGAAGCTTTCTTT. Translated: CASSLGEVNTEAFF.

The chain carries TRBV4-1 and TRBJ1-2, with 7 nucleotides matching TRBD1. Germline lookup yields CDR1 MGHRA and CDR2 YSYEKL. The CDR3 has 14 amino acids. Trimming took 4 bases from V and 0 from J; bases not matched to a gene: 2. The CDR3 here is CASSRQGANYGYTF. DNA for the CDR3: TGCGCCAGCAGCCGACAGGGTGCTAACTATGGCTACACCTTC.

This clone was seen more than once but under ten times. This sequence joins TRBV4-2 and TRBJ2-7; 10 bases are a match to TRBD1. The length of the CDR3 is 18 residues. Germline V gene data show CDR1 as LGHNA and CDR2 as YNFKEQ. Trimming removed 3 bases from V and 2 bases from J; junction bases left unmatched: 13. The CDR3 spells CASSQWGQGSTLPYEQYF. CDR3 bases: TGTGCCAGCAGCCAGTGGGGACAGGGGTCTACTTTGCCCTACGAGCAGTACTTC.

V is TRBV11-2 and J is TRBJ1-1; unclear D gene. V dropped 4 bases and J dropped 5 bases, with 17 bases sitting between them. The CDR3 loop spans 15 amino acids. Per the germline V gene, CDR1 is SGHAT and CDR2 is FQNNGV. Written as DNA, the CDR3 is TGTGCCAGCAGCTCGGCAAGTATTCGGTGGACTGAAGCTTTCTTT. It yields the protein CASSSASIRWTEAFF.

The V and J genes are TRBV7-9 and TRBJ2-2, with 7 positions matching TRBD2. The CDR3 extends over 17 amino acids. Germline trimming cut 5 bases from V and 6 bases from J; bases unmatched to any gene: 15. Germline V gene sequence: CDR1 SEHNR, CDR2 FQNEAQ (reference sequence). The CDR3 DNA reads TGTGCCAGCAGCCAAGACACGGGACTACGAGGCGCCGGGGAGCTGTTTTTT. Translation: CASSQDTGLRGAGELFF. The full variable domain, with the rest looked up from reference TRBV7-9 and TRBJ2-2, is DTGVSQNPRHKITKRGQNVTFRCDPISEHNRLYWYRQTLGQGPEFLTYFQNEAQLEKSRLLSDRFSAERPKGSFSTLEIQRTEQGDSAMYLCASSQDTGLRGAGELFFGEGSRLTVL.

This clone came up once. This chain links TRBV28 with TRBJ2-6, with TRBD1 identical over 11 bases. This CDR3 has 18 residues. Germline trimming cut 2 bases from V and 3 bases from J; bases unmatched to any gene: 6. Germline V gene sequence: CDR1 MDHEN, CDR2 SYDVKM. CDR3 residues: CASSLIAGQGGGANVLTF. The DNA of the CDR3 is TGTGCCAGCAGTTTAATAGCGGGACAGGGGGGTGGGGCCAACGTCCTGACTTTC.

The V gene is TRBV5-1, the J gene TRBJ1-2, with D possibly being TRBD1 (5 bases). This CDR3 contains 18 residues. Germline V CDR1 and CDR2: SGHRS, YFSETQ. V lost 4 bases and J 3 bases, leaving 25 bases between the germline ends. CDR3 amino acids: CASSLGPSSEGGYYGYTF. The CDR3 nucleotides are TGCGCCAGCAGCCTGGGGCCCTCTTCCGAGGGAGGATACTATGGCTACACCTTC.

The J gene is TRBJ2-3, the V gene TRBV7-2, with 13 bases lining up with TRBD2. J gave up 2 bases and V 5 bases, and 10 bases lay outside the gene matches. The germline V gene encodes CDR1 SGHTA and CDR2 FQGNSA. This CDR3 contains 18 residues. CDR3 residues: CASSPRVTSGRSTDTQYF. DNA of the CDR3: TGTGCCAGCAGCCCTAGGGTGACTAGCGGGAGGTCCACAGATACGCAGTATTTT. The full variable domain, its missing parts supplied by reference TRBV7-2 and TRBJ2-3, is GAGVSQSPSNKVTEKGKDVELRCDPISGHTALYWYRQSLGQGLEFLIYFQGNSAPDKSGLPSDRFSAERTGGSVSTLTIQRTQQEDSAVYLCASSPRVTSGRSTDTQYFGPGTRLTVL.

As concerns this clone: At one end the junction does not follow the germline gene, possibly because of a read error. The chain recombines TRBV6-1 with TRBJ2-1; D gene uncertain. CDR1 and CDR2 from the germline V gene are MNHNS and SASEGT. The CDR3 runs to 14 residues. Here the CDR3 DNA reads TGTGCCAGCAGTGATCCTTTAGCTTTAAGTGAGAAGTTCTTC. Protein product: CASSDPLALSEKFF.

The gene calls are TRBV2 and TRBJ2-1; tentatively, D is TRBD1 (6 bases). The ends were cut back, 4 bases at V and 3 bases at J, with 19 bases in the middle. The CDR3 sequence is 17 residues long. CDR1 and CDR2 (germline): SNHLY, FYNNEI. DNA of the CDR3: TGTGCCAGCAGTGCTCTGACAGGTAGATCACACTACAATGAGCAGTTCTTC. This codes for CASSALTGRSHYNEQFF.

The gene calls are TRBV6-1 and TRBJ2-7; D is ambiguous. Germline values: CDR1 MNHNS, CDR2 SASEGT. Trimming pared 2 bases from V and 2 bases from J, leaving 13 bases between. CDR3 length equals 15 residues. CDR3 in DNA: TGTGCCAGCAGTGAATTTGCAGTCCGGCCCTACGAGCAGTACTTC. Translation: CASSEFAVRPYEQYF.

The chain uses TRBV7-2 and TRBJ2-1; D is undetermined. The germline gives CDR1 SGHTA, CDR2 FQGNSA. This CDR3 contains 15 residues. V was pared by 5 bases and J by 2 bases, with 13 bases between. The CDR3 DNA sequence: TGTGCCAGCAGCGAAGGGCCCACACCCTACAATGAGCAGTTCTTC. This codes for CASSEGPTPYNEQFF.

The V gene is TRBV5-7, the J gene TRBJ2-7; 11 bases match TRBD1. TRBV5-7 is placed among ORFs of uncertain function. The V gene end was trimmed by 4 bases and the J gene end by 6 bases; junction bases not matched to a gene: 3. The CDR3 contains 13 residues. The CDR3 DNA sequence: TGTGCCAGCAGCCTAGGGACAGGGGGCGAGCAGTACTTC. This encodes CASSLGTGGEQYF.

This chain connects TRBV4-2 to TRBJ1-2; 9 bases map to TRBD1. The germline V gene has CDR1 LGHNA and CDR2 YNFKEQ. The length of the CDR3 is 15 residues. With V trimmed by 1 base and J by 7 bases, 7 bases remained unmatched. CDR3 sequence (DNA): TGTGCCAGCAGCCAAGGGTATGAGACAGGGGGTGGCTACACCTTC. Translated, it gives CASSQGYETGGGYTF.

This clone appeared a few times. The chain has TRBV29-1 and TRBJ1-5, with D perhaps TRBD1 (5 bases). The CDR3 is 13 residues long. V lost 4 bases and J 7 bases, leaving 14 bases between the germline ends. Looked up from germline, CDR1 is SQVTM and CDR2 is ANQGSEA. The CDR3 sequence is CSVGQKWGQPQHF. The CDR3 bases are TGCAGCGTTGGACAGAAGTGGGGGCAGCCCCAGCATTTT. The variable domain in full, with the rest retrieved from reference TRBV29-1 and TRBJ1-5, is SAVISQKPSRDICQRGTSLTIQCQVDSQVTMMFWYRQQPGQSLTLIATANQGSEATYESGFVIDKFPISRPNLTFSTLTVSNMSPEDSSIYLCSVGQKWGQPQHFGDGTRLSIL.

This clone was detected once. The chain links TRBV5-1 to TRBJ2-2; D gene uncertain. CDR1 and CDR2 (germline): SGHRS, YFSETQ. Trimming left V 7 bases short and J 7 bases short, with 8 bases between. The length of the CDR3 is 11 residues. The CDR3 region has the DNA TGCGCCAGCCAACTCAACGGGGAGCTGTTTTTT. It yields the protein CASQLNGELFF.

This sequence joins TRBV10-3 and TRBJ2-1; unclear D gene. The V end was cut by 0 bases, the J end by 4 bases, with 10 bases between. The germline CDR1 and CDR2 sequences are ENHRY and SYGVKD. This CDR3 spans 15 amino acids. The CDR3 loop is CAISESGSVYNEQFF. CDR3 in DNA: TGTGCCATCAGTGAGTCCGGAAGCGTTTACAATGAGCAGTTCTTC.

This clone has more than one count but fewer than ten. V and J are TRBV6-1 and TRBJ2-7; D is unclear. Between the trimmed V and J ends, which lost 2 bases and 3 bases, there was a span of 11 bases. Germline assignment: CDR1 MNHNS and CDR2 SASEGT. The CDR3 is 14 amino acids. CDR3 sequence (DNA): TGTGCCAGCAGTGAACGCAGATTTTACTACGAGCAGTACTTC. Encoded protein: CASSERRFYYEQYF.

The rearrangement links TRBV5-1 to TRBJ1-1, with 8 bases lining up with TRBD1. Germline trimming cut 0 bases from V and 3 bases from J; bases unmatched to any gene: 10. The CDR3 contains 17 residues. CDR1 and CDR2 (germline): SGHRS, YFSETQ. The CDR3 reads CASSLAGGGKQYTEAFF. Here the CDR3 DNA reads TGCGCCAGCAGCTTGGCAGGGGGCGGTAAGCAGTACACTGAAGCTTTCTTT.

This chain joins TRBV19 and TRBJ2-5, with TRBD2 matching over 7 bases. Germline V gives CDR1 LNHDA, CDR2 SQIVND (reference sequence). The trim removed 3 bases at V and 2 bases at J, leaving 3 bases unmatched. The CDR3 covers 14 residues. The CDR3 here is CASSIWGLQETQYF. CDR3 coding DNA: TGTGCCAGTAGTATTTGGGGACTACAAGAGACCCAGTACTTC.

This chain links TRBV10-3 with TRBJ1-4, with TRBD1 matching over 10 bases. Germline assignment: CDR1 ENHRY and CDR2 SYGVKD. V shed 2 bases and J 8 bases; nucleotides not matched to a gene: 2. This CDR3 spans 14 amino acids. The CDR3: CAISEATGGEKLFF. Here the CDR3 DNA reads TGTGCCATCAGTGAGGCGACAGGGGGCGAAAAACTGTTTTTT.